These 18 T cell receptor beta chains originate from one sample sequenced in a study of blood T cells in healthy people across ages. With a J-beta primer mix and a sample-barcoded 5' primer, a second PCR ran about 7 to 11 cycles. MiXCR was run by TCRdb on the 5' RACE reads, yielding one entry per CDR3 protein. The table includes around 850,000 distinct CDR3 sequences, 36% detected once. The sequenced sample was blood. The receptors shown here come from a man aged 18 to 29 in good health.

This clonotype was detected only a few times. The chain is built from TRBV7-9 and TRBJ2-7; D is unresolved. The V and J ends lost 1 base and 7 bases respectively, with 11 bases between them. CDR3 length equals 13 residues. Germline V gives CDR1 SEHNR, CDR2 FQNEAQ (reference sequence). CDR3 amino acids: CASSLDQIGEQYF. CDR3 nucleotides: TGTGCCAGCAGCTTAGACCAAATCGGTGAGCAGTACTTC.

In its sample, this clonotype was seen once. The rearrangement uses TRBV29-1 and TRBJ1-1; D call uncertain. The CDR3 is 15 residues long. CDR1 is SQVTM, CDR2 ANQGSEA, per germline. Trimming stripped 2 bases from V and 7 bases from J, with 20 bases between. The CDR3 region has the DNA TGCAGCGTTGAATCCCCCGGATCGGGCCCGGGTGAAGCTTTCTTT. This codes for CSVESPGSGPGEAFF.

The genes are TRBV20-1 and TRBJ1-5, with TRBD1 matching 8 bases. Germline V gene lookup returns CDR1 DFQATT and CDR2 SNEGSKA (reference sequence). CDR3 length equals 14 residues. With V trimmed by 5 bases and J by 0 bases, 3 bases remained unmatched. The CDR3 coding sequence is TGCAGTGCTCGGACAGGGCCTAGCAATCAGCCCCAGCATTTT. It translates to CSARTGPSNQPQHF.

The V call is TRBV18, the J call TRBJ2-1, with 11 bases aligning to TRBD2. Losses at the gene ends were 0 bases for V and 1 base for J; bases not matched to a gene: 5. Germline CDR1 is KGHSH and CDR2 is LQKENI. The CDR3 loop spans 18 amino acids. This CDR3 reads CASSPPGLAVISYNEQFF. DNA for the CDR3: TGTGCCAGCTCACCACCGGGACTAGCGGTTATTTCCTACAATGAGCAGTTCTTC.

Concerning this clonotype: A read error may be the cause here, since a much bigger clone is one base away. This chain connects TRBV10-3 to TRBJ2-7; D could derive from TRBD1 or TRBD2 (5 bases each). The J call may be wrong; the DNA end is better matched by TRBJ2-5. CDR1 and CDR2 (germline): ENHRY, SYGVKD. The CDR3 is made up of 13 amino acids. In DNA form, the CDR3 reads TGTGCCAGCAGTGAGGCCTGGGGGGAGACCCAGTACTTC. Residues: CASSEAWGETQYF.

This clonotype was observed at least ten times. This rearrangement joins TRBV20-1 to TRBJ1-5, with 8 bases fitting TRBD1. The germline gives CDR1 DFQATT, CDR2 SNEGSKA (reference sequence). This CDR3 region has 14 residues. V shed 3 bases, J shed 2 bases, and the junction held 3 bases outside the gene matches. Here the CDR3 DNA reads TGCAGTGCTAGGGACAGGGAGCGCAATCAGCCCCAGCATTTT. It yields the protein CSARDRERNQPQHF.

Details on this clonotype: A single base separates this from a much larger clone, so it may be a read error. This sequence joins TRBV12-3 or TRBV12-4 and TRBJ2-7, with D unresolved. Trimming removed 6 bases from V and 7 bases from J, with 28 bases in between. The CDR3 is 17 residues long. Here the CDR3 reads CASRILGTLGSYNEQYF. The CDR3 coding sequence is TGTGCCAGCAGGATCCTTGGCACCTTGGGCTCCTACAATGAGCAGTACTTC.

The chain links TRBV6-1 to TRBJ1-3; D unresolved. Germline V gene sequence: CDR1 MNHNS, CDR2 SASEGT. The CDR3 loop spans 17 amino acids. V lost 5 bases and J 0 bases, leaving 17 bases between the germline ends. The CDR3 DNA follows: TGTGCCAGCAGTCCCGGACGGGTACCCTTCTCTGGAAACACCATATATTTT. Translating gives CASSPGRVPFSGNTIYF.

The rearrangement uses TRBV6-6 and TRBJ1-3; weak D call: TRBD1 (5 bases). The germline V and J ends were trimmed by 6 bases and 5 bases, with 14 bases remaining between them. The CDR3 is 14 amino acids. Per the germline V gene, CDR1 is MNHNY and CDR2 is SVGAGI (reference sequence). The CDR3 bases are TGTGCCAGCAGAACCGACAGCGGTCGAAACACCATATATTTT. As protein: CASRTDSGRNTIYF.

The chain recombines TRBV7-2 with TRBJ2-2, with TRBD1 matching 7 bases. The CDR3 loop spans 15 amino acids. Germline CDR1 and CDR2: SGHTA and FQGNSA. Unmatched junction bases numbered 4, after V lost 5 bases and J lost 1 base. The CDR3 sequence is CASSHRTGNTGELFF. CDR3 DNA: TGTGCCAGCAGCCATCGGACAGGGAACACCGGGGAGCTGTTTTTT.

The sample holds many counts of this clonotype. The chain couples TRBV7-2 to TRBJ2-3; TRBD2 is a possible D gene (6 bases). Trimming pared 5 bases from V and 0 bases from J, leaving 15 bases between. CDR3 size: 16 residues. CDR1 is SGHTA, CDR2 FQGNSA, per germline. CDR3: CASSPRWGESTDTQYF. The CDR3 bases are TGTGCCAGCAGCCCGCGCTGGGGGGAGAGCACAGATACGCAGTATTTT.

V and J are TRBV7-2 and TRBJ1-1; D unresolved. V dropped 2 bases and J dropped 11 bases, with 18 bases sitting between them. Germline values: CDR1 SGHTA, CDR2 FQGNSA. The CDR3 loop spans 14 amino acids. The DNA for the CDR3 is TGTGCCAGCAGCTTAATGACAAGTAAGATAGGGGCTTTCTTT. It is translated as CASSLMTSKIGAFF.

J is TRBJ1-1 and V is TRBV20-1; the match to TRBD1 covers 7 bases. The CDR3 spans 14 residues. The V and J ends lost 3 bases and 3 bases, in that order; junction bases with no gene match: 7. Germline loops: CDR1 DFQATT, CDR2 SNEGSKA (reference sequence). The CDR3 region is CSARTGLGYTEAFF. The CDR3 region has the DNA TGCAGTGCTAGGACAGGGCTCGGGTACACTGAAGCTTTCTTT.

This clonotype was detected ten times or more. V gene TRBV7-9 combines with J gene TRBJ2-5, with no clear D. This CDR3 contains 12 residues. V lost 2 bases, J lost 5 bases, and 6 bases lay in between. Germline CDR1 reads SEHNR; CDR2 reads FQNEAQ (reference sequence). This CDR3 is CASSLLSETQYF. CDR3 coding DNA: TGTGCCAGCAGCTTACTGAGCGAGACCCAGTACTTC.

The V and J genes are TRBV5-1 and TRBJ2-5; possibly TRBD1 for D (5 bases). CDR3 length: 17 amino acids. V lost 0 bases to trimming and J lost 5 bases, with 20 bases between them. CDR1 is SGHRS, CDR2 YFSETQ, per germline. The CDR3, as DNA: TGCGCCAGCAGCTTGGGTATGGGGCGCCCTGGGATGGAGACCCAGTACTTC. Translating gives CASSLGMGRPGMETQYF.

The chain joins TRBV6-4 to TRBJ2-5, with no clear D. V was cut by 6 bases and J by 1 base, with 12 bases left in between. The germline V gene encodes CDR1 MRHNA and CDR2 SNTAGT. The length of the CDR3 is 14 residues. CDR3 in amino acids: CASRQTAGQETQYF. In nucleotides, the CDR3 is TGTGCCAGCAGGCAAACTGCCGGCCAAGAGACCCAGTACTTC.

The chain joins TRBV27 to TRBJ2-3; D is possibly TRBD1 (6 bases). The germline V gene encodes CDR1 MNHEY and CDR2 SMNVEV (reference sequence). Trimming cost V 6 bases and J 4 bases, with 14 bases left between them. The CDR3 is made up of 14 amino acids. This CDR3 reads CASSAFGGADTQYF. CDR3 DNA: TGTGCCAGCAGCGCCTTTGGGGGCGCAGATACGCAGTATTTT.

A word on this clonotype: A much larger clone is a single base away; this may be a read error. The chain uses TRBV12-3 or TRBV12-4 and TRBJ2-3; 8 nucleotides match TRBD1. The CDR3 consists of 16 residues. V lost 6 bases and J lost 5; bases outside the gene matches: 13. CDR3 residues: CASSRLQGVLGDTQYF. The CDR3 coding sequence is TGTGCCAGCAGCCGCCTACAGGGGGTCTTGGGAGATACGCAGTATTTT.